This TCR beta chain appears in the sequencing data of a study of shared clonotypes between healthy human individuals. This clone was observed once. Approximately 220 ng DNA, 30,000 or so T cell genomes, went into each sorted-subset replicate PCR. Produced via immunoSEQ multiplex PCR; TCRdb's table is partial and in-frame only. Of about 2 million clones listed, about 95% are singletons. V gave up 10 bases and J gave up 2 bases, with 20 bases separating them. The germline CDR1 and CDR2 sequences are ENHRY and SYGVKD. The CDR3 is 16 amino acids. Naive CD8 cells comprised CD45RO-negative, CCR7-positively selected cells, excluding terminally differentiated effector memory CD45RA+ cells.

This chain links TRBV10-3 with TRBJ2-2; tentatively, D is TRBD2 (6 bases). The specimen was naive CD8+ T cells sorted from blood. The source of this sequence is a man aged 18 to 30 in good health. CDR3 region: CATGGSPGENTGELFF. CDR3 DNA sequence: TGTGCCACCGGGGGTAGCCCCGGAGAAAACACCGGGGAGCTGTTTTTT.